Each of the 30 T cell receptor beta chains below was sequenced from the same sample in a study of blood T cells in healthy people across ages. A sample-barcoded 5' primer and a J-beta primer mix were used in a second PCR of roughly 7 to 11 cycles. MiXCR, applied by TCRdb to the 5' RACE reads, yields one record per CDR3 protein. The table has about 1.1 million distinct CDR3 sequences, around two fifths seen once. Material: blood. The receptor set was obtained from a man between 18 and 29 years old in good health.

This clonotype has just a few counts. V is TRBV29-1 and J is TRBJ1-6; maybe TRBD1 (5 bases). With 7 bases removed from V and 5 bases from J, the gap between germline ends came to 9 bases. CDR3 length equals 12 residues. Germline V gene sequence: CDR1 SQVTM, CDR2 ANQGSEA. The CDR3: CSAGTDNSPLHF. CDR3 bases: TGCAGCGCTGGGACGGATAATTCACCCCTCCACTTT.

The gene calls are TRBV4-1 and TRBJ1-2; 8 bases are a match to TRBD1. From germline, CDR1 is MGHRA and CDR2 YSYEKL. Unmatched junction bases numbered 7, after V lost 2 bases and J lost 2 bases. The CDR3 length is 16 residues. CDR3 region: CASSQSLGQGNYGYTF. CDR3 nucleotides: TGCGCCAGCAGCCAAAGTCTCGGACAGGGAAACTATGGCTACACCTTC.

This clonotype has a single count. This rearrangement joins TRBV30 to TRBJ1-2; TRBD1 agrees at 11 bases. Per germline, CDR1 GTSNPN and CDR2 SVGIG (reference sequence). Trimming removed 3 bases from V and 4 bases from J; junction bases left unmatched: 4. CDR3 size: 14 residues. CDR3 loop: CAWSAGTGGYGYTF. CDR3 nucleotide sequence: TGTGCCTGGAGCGCCGGGACAGGGGGCTATGGCTACACCTTC.

The chain has TRBV5-5 and TRBJ1-6; 11 nucleotides agree with TRBD1. Trimming cost V 3 bases and J 9 bases; bases outside gene matches: 8. CDR3 length: 16 residues. Germline values: CDR1 SGHKS, CDR2 YYEKEE (reference sequence). The CDR3 loop reads CASSWTGGENPSPLHF. The DNA of the CDR3 is TGTGCCAGCAGCTGGACAGGGGGCGAAAATCCTTCACCCCTCCACTTT.

The chain combines TRBV20-1 with TRBJ2-3, with 12 nucleotides matching TRBD1. J was trimmed by 1 base and V by 1 base; bases with no gene match: 0. Germline CDR1 and CDR2: DFQATT and SNEGSKA (reference sequence). This CDR3 has 15 residues. The CDR3 is CSARGDRGRTDTQYF. Written as DNA, the CDR3 is TGCAGTGCTAGAGGGGACAGGGGGCGCACAGATACGCAGTATTTT.

This clonotype was seen only a few times. The chain links TRBV20-1 to TRBJ2-1; 9 bases fit TRBD2. There are 13 residues in the CDR3. The junction had 8 bases not matched to a gene; V was cut back by 7 bases and J by 7 bases. The germline V gene has CDR1 DFQATT and CDR2 SNEGSKA (reference sequence). CDR3: CSESSGARNEQFF. In DNA form, the CDR3 reads TGCAGTGAGTCTAGCGGGGCGAGGAATGAGCAGTTCTTC.

V is TRBV27 and J is TRBJ2-7; TRBD1 is a possible D gene (6 bases). Germline loops: CDR1 MNHEY, CDR2 SMNVEV (reference sequence). V was cut by 5 bases and J by 5 bases, with 16 bases left in between. There are 14 residues in the CDR3. CDR3 DNA sequence: TGTGCCAGCAGTGTACAGACAGGCGCCCACGAGCAGTACTTC. Protein product: CASSVQTGAHEQYF.

This clonotype was found a few times. J is TRBJ2-7 and V is TRBV6-6; the D is unclear. Germline V CDR1 and CDR2: MNHNY, SVGAGI (reference sequence). The CDR3 runs to 15 residues. Trimming took 4 bases from V and 6 from J, leaving 19 bases between them. CDR3 DNA sequence: TGTGCCAGCAGTTCCGACAACCGGTATGGTAGCGAGCAGTACTTC. Protein: CASSSDNRYGSEQYF.

This clonotype was detected ten times or more. The chain has TRBV5-1 and TRBJ1-2, with 9 bases fitting TRBD1. Germline loops: CDR1 SGHRS, CDR2 YFSETQ. J was trimmed by 0 bases and V by 7 bases; bases with no gene match: 10. The CDR3 sequence is 16 residues long. CDR3 coding DNA: TGCGCCAGCCGGACAGGGGTCGGACGGGCTAACTATGGCTACACCTTC. As protein: CASRTGVGRANYGYTF. Together with reference TRBV5-1 and TRBJ1-2, the CDR3 gives the full variable domain: KAGVTQTPRYLIKTRGQQVTLSCSPISGHRSVSWYQQTPGQGLQFLFEYFSETQRNKGNFPGRFSGRQFSNSRSEMNVSTLELGDSALYLCASRTGVGRANYGYTFGSGTRLTVV.

In this sample, this clonotype turned up a few times. The rearrangement uses TRBV20-1 and TRBJ1-6; the match to TRBD1 covers 7 bases. The CDR3 extends over 14 amino acids. V gave up 3 bases and J gave up 6 bases; unmatched junction bases: 5. The germline gives CDR1 DFQATT, CDR2 SNEGSKA (reference sequence). The CDR3 reads CSARNRGPNSPLHF. For the CDR3, the DNA is TGCAGTGCTAGGAACAGGGGCCCTAATTCACCCCTCCACTTT.

The chain uses TRBV4-1 and TRBJ2-5; no definite D call. Looked up from germline, CDR1 is MGHRA and CDR2 is YSYEKL. Trimming took off 3 bases at V and 0 bases at J, with 5 bases between the two ends. This CDR3 has 13 residues. The chain's CDR3 is CASSQAHQETQYF. The CDR3 DNA follows: TGCGCCAGCAGCCAGGCCCACCAAGAGACCCAGTACTTC.

This chain uses TRBV6-2 or TRBV6-3 with TRBJ2-1, with D maybe TRBD2 (6 bases). The CDR3 has 15 amino acids. Trimming stripped 5 bases from V and 4 bases from J, with 15 bases between. Per germline, CDR1 MNHEY and CDR2 SVGEGT. CDR3 protein: CASSPSGLKYNEQFF. In DNA form, the CDR3 reads TGTGCCAGCAGTCCTTCGGGACTTAAGTACAATGAGCAGTTCTTC.

The chain combines TRBV4-3 with TRBJ1-2; 10 positions match TRBD1. The CDR3 loop spans 15 amino acids. The ends lost 6 bases at V and 4 bases at J; junction bases unmatched: 8. CDR1 is LGHNA, CDR2 YSLEER, per germline. CDR3 region: CASRQTGTGAYGYTF. CDR3 in DNA: TGCGCCAGCAGACAAACCGGGACAGGGGCCTATGGCTACACCTTC.

The chain has TRBV6-2 or TRBV6-3 and TRBJ2-2; a possible D gene is TRBD1 (5 bases). V was trimmed by 2 bases and J by 7 bases, leaving 11 bases between them. The CDR3 sequence is 14 residues long. Germline CDR1 reads MNHEY; CDR2 reads SVGEGT. CDR3 DNA: TGTGCCAGCAGTTACGTGGGGCTGGGCGGGGAGCTGTTTTTT. Residues: CASSYVGLGGELFF.

The chain couples TRBV7-9 to TRBJ2-5, with 10 bases fitting TRBD1. The germline V gene has CDR1 SEHNR and CDR2 FQNEAQ (reference sequence). J gave up 11 bases and V 0 bases, and 12 bases lay outside the gene matches. This CDR3 contains 16 residues. The CDR3: CASSLARDRGRNEQYF. CDR3 nucleotide sequence: TGTGCCAGCAGCTTAGCCCGGGACAGGGGCCGAAATGAGCAGTACTTC.

The chain joins TRBV11-1 to TRBJ2-1; TRBD2 matches at 7 bases. J was trimmed by 4 bases and V by 0 bases; bases with no gene match: 12. Germline-derived CDR1 and CDR2 are SGHAT and FQDESV (reference sequence). This CDR3 has 18 residues. DNA for the CDR3: TGTGCCAGCAGCTTAGCCCATAGGTTCAGCGGGGCGTACAATGAGCAGTTCTTC. It codes for CASSLAHRFSGAYNEQFF.

This rearrangement joins TRBV20-1 to TRBJ2-1; 12 nucleotides align to TRBD1. Germline V gene data show CDR1 as DFQATT and CDR2 as SNEGSKA (reference sequence). The V and J ends lost 6 bases and 6 bases, in that order; junction bases with no gene match: 6. The CDR3 consists of 14 residues. DNA for the CDR3: TGCAGTGCCCCGGGACAGGGGGCTGTCAATGAGCAGTTCTTC. Amino acid sequence: CSAPGQGAVNEQFF.

This clonotype was observed a few times. The chain is built from TRBV28 and TRBJ1-1; no clear D. Trimming cost V 7 bases and J 4 bases, with 10 bases left between them. The length of the CDR3 is 12 residues. From germline, CDR1 is MDHEN and CDR2 SYDVKM. The CDR3 protein is CASIPSGTEAFF. The CDR3 DNA is TGTGCCAGCATCCCTTCGGGCACTGAAGCTTTCTTT. The full variable domain, with the rest looked up from reference TRBV28 and TRBJ1-1, is DVKVTQSSRYLVKRTGEKVFLECVQDMDHENMFWYRQDPGLGLRLIYFSYDVKMKEKGDIPEGYSVSREKKERFSLILESASTNQTSMYLCASIPSGTEAFFGQGTRLTVV.

This chain joins TRBV7-2 and TRBJ1-1, with D tentatively TRBD1 (5 bases). Trimming cost V 6 bases and J 4 bases, with 18 bases left between them. CDR1 is SGHTA, CDR2 FQGNSA, per germline. This CDR3 contains 15 residues. CDR3 nucleotides: TGTGCCAGCAGTTCTATCCGGGACTCTGGCACTGAAGCTTTCTTT. Amino acids: CASSSIRDSGTEAFF.

The chain is built from TRBV6-2 or TRBV6-3 and TRBJ2-2; D unresolved. Looked up from germline, CDR1 is MNHEY and CDR2 is SVGEGT. Between the trimmed V and J ends, which lost 8 bases and 5 bases, there was a span of 15 bases. The CDR3 runs 14 residues. The CDR3 here is CASCRSLRTGELFF. The CDR3 bases are TGTGCCAGCTGTAGGTCGCTGAGGACCGGGGAGCTGTTTTTT.

The V call is TRBV9, the J call TRBJ2-2, with D possibly matching TRBD1 (6 bases). V lost 1 base to trimming and J lost 1 base, with 14 bases between them. The length of the CDR3 is 17 residues. Germline V lookup: CDR1 SGDLS, CDR2 YYNGEE. The CDR3 is CASSVLGTPKNTGELFF. The CDR3 DNA follows: TGTGCCAGCAGCGTATTAGGGACACCAAAGAACACCGGGGAGCTGTTTTTT.

This clonotype was detected a few times. The chain employs TRBV20-1 and TRBJ2-7, with no clear D. The V and J ends lost 0 bases and 3 bases respectively, with 15 bases between them. Germline V gives CDR1 DFQATT, CDR2 SNEGSKA (reference sequence). This CDR3 contains 15 residues. CDR3 protein: CSARDWREADYEQYF. CDR3 DNA sequence: TGCAGTGCTAGAGATTGGAGAGAAGCTGACTACGAGCAGTACTTC.

V usage is TRBV9 and J usage is TRBJ2-3; TRBD1 matches at 7 bases. Germline V gives CDR1 SGDLS, CDR2 YYNGEE. Losses at the gene ends were 6 bases for V and 3 bases for J; bases not matched to a gene: 10. The CDR3 is 15 amino acids. The CDR3 protein is CASNRDSGGTDTQYF. In nucleotides, the CDR3 is TGTGCCAGCAATCGGGACAGCGGTGGAACAGATACGCAGTATTTT.

This clonotype appeared a few times. V usage is TRBV14 and J usage is TRBJ2-1; 7 nucleotides agree with TRBD1. The CDR3 is 13 residues long. The junction had 8 bases not matched to a gene; V was cut back by 1 base and J by 14 bases. Germline CDR1 reads SGHDN; CDR2 reads FVKESK. In nucleotides, the CDR3 is TGTGCCAGCAGCCAAGCCAGGACAGGCCTTAAGTTCTTC. It is translated as CASSQARTGLKFF. Drawing the rest from reference TRBV14 and TRBJ2-1, the complete variable domain is EAGVTQFPSHSVIEKGQTVTLRCDPISGHDNLYWYRRVMGKEIKFLLHFVKESKQDESGMPNNRFLAERTGGTYSTLKVQPAELEDSGVYFCASSQARTGLKFFGPGTRLTVL.

This clonotype was seen only a few times. The junction departs from the called germline gene at one end, perhaps through a read error. The rearrangement joins TRBV5-1 to TRBJ1-2; D might be TRBD1 (5 bases). From germline, CDR1 is SGHRS and CDR2 YFSETQ. This CDR3 spans 17 amino acids. This CDR3 reads CASSLDQSGPSNYGCTF. CDR3 coding DNA: TGCGCCAGCAGCTTGGATCAATCGGGGCCGTCTAACTATGGCTGCACCTTC.

V usage is TRBV12-3 or TRBV12-4 and J usage is TRBJ2-5, with D perhaps assigned TRBD1 or TRBD2 (7 bases each). The CDR3 loop spans 14 amino acids. V shed 7 bases and J shed 5 bases, with 17 bases lying between them. CDR3 protein: CASTLTQGGETQYF. The CDR3 DNA follows: TGTGCCAGCACCCTGACGCAGGGGGGGGAGACCCAGTACTTC.

This clonotype was seen more than once but under ten times. J is TRBJ2-1 and V is TRBV5-5, with 7 nucleotides matching TRBD1. The germline gives CDR1 SGHKS, CDR2 YYEKEE (reference sequence). The ends lost 3 bases at V and 0 bases at J; junction bases unmatched: 18. The CDR3 extends over 20 amino acids. CDR3 protein: CASSSRTGRMISSSYNEQFF. CDR3 bases: TGTGCCAGCAGCTCAAGGACAGGACGCATGATCTCGAGCTCCTACAATGAGCAGTTCTTC. Variable domain in full (rest from reference TRBV5-5 and TRBJ2-1): DAGVTQSPTHLIKTRGQQVTLRCSPISGHKSVSWYQQVLGQGPQFIFQYYEKEERGRGNFPDRFSARQFPNYSSELNVNALLLGDSALYLCASSSRTGRMISSSYNEQFFGPGTRLTVL.

The chain carries TRBV24-1 and TRBJ1-1; D remains unclear. The V and J ends lost 4 bases and 4 bases respectively, with 6 bases between them. Germline-derived CDR1 and CDR2 are KGHDR and SFDVKD. The CDR3 loop spans 12 amino acids. CDR3 amino acids: CATSELGTEAFF. The CDR3 nucleotides are TGTGCCACCAGTGAACTCGGCACTGAAGCTTTCTTT.

This clonotype was seen more than once but under ten times. The chain has TRBV3-1 and TRBJ2-1, with D hard to call. The CDR3 is 15 amino acids. Trimming removed 0 bases from V and 8 bases from J, with 14 bases in between. Germline V gene data show CDR1 as LGHDT and CDR2 as YNNKEL (reference sequence). CDR3 loop: CASSQDASLIDEQFF. The CDR3 DNA is TGTGCCAGCAGCCAAGATGCGAGCCTGATCGATGAGCAGTTCTTC.

The chain couples TRBV5-1 to TRBJ1-1; the D gene is possibly TRBD1 (6 bases). Trimming left V 1 base short and J 5 bases short, with 9 bases between. Germline V gives CDR1 SGHRS, CDR2 YFSETQ. The CDR3 is 13 amino acids. In nucleotides, the CDR3 is TGCGCCAGCAGCTTGACAGGGATGACTGAAGCTTTCTTT. The encoded protein is CASSLTGMTEAFF.